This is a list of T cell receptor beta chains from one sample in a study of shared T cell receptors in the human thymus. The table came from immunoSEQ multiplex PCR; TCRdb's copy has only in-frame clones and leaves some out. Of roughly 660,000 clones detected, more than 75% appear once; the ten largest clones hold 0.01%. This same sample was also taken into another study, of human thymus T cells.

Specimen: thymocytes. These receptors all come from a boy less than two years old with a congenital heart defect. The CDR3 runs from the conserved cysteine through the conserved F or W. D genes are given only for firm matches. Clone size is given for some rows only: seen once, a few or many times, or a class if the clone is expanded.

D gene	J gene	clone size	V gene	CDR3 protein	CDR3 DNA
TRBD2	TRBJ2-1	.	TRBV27	CASSRRREGLSNEQFF	TGTGCCAGCAGCCGCCGGCGGGAGGGCCTCAGCAATGAGCAGTTCTTC
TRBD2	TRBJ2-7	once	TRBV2	CASRDEGTSGAYEQYF	TGTGCCAGCAGAGATGAGGGGACTAGCGGGGCCTACGAGCAGTACTTC
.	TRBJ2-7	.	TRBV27	CASSSLRGSSYEQYF	TGTGCCAGCAGTTCCCTGAGGGGGAGCTCCTACGAGCAGTACTTC
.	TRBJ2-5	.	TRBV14	CASSQRRAVQETQYF	TGTGCCAGCAGCCAACGACGAGCGGTCCAAGAGACCCAGTACTTC
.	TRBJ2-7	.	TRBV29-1	CSVVGGGQVRTYEQYF	TGCAGCGTTGTTGGGGGGGGACAGGTGAGAACCTACGAGCAGTACTTC
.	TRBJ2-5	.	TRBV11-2	CASTQTGHIGETQYF	TGTGCCAGCACCCAAACAGGACATATCGGGGAGACCCAGTACTTC
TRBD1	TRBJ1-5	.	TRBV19	CASSITGTVPMWPQHF	TGTGCCAGTAGTATCACCGGGACAGTTCCGATGTGGCCCCAGCATTTT
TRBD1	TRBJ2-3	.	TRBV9	CASSVEAGGTDTQYF	TGTGCCAGCAGCGTAGAGGCAGGGGGAACAGATACGCAGTATTTT
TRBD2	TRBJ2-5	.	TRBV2	CASSVWTSGRARETQYF	TGTGCCAGCAGTGTTTGGACTAGCGGGAGGGCCAGGGAGACCCAGTACTTC
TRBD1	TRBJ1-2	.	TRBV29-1	CSVRTQGARGYTF	TGCAGCGTTCGTACTCAGGGGGCGCGTGGCTACACCTTC
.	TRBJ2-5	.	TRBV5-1	CASSSQMDGTSNQETQYF	TGCGCCAGCAGCTCCCAAATGGACGGGACAAGTAATCAAGAGACCCAGTACTTC
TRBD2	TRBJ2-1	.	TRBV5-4	CASSLAAGGPYEQFF	TGTGCCAGCAGCTTGGCCGCGGGAGGGCCATATGAGCAGTTCTTC
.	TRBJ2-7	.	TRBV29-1	CSVEDRTDPDLYEQYF	TGCAGCGTTGAAGATCGGACAGACCCGGATCTCTACGAGCAGTACTTC
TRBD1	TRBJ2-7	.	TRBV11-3	CASSPPEDRVYEQYF	TGTGCCAGCAGCCCACCTGAGGACAGGGTTTACGAGCAGTACTTC
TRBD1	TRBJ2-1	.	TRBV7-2	CASRKEGAVYNEQFF	TGTGCCAGCAGGAAAGAGGGGGCGGTTTACAATGAGCAGTTCTTC
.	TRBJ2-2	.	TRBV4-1	CASSQESKYTGELFF	TGCGCCAGCAGCCAAGAATCCAAATACACCGGGGAGCTGTTTTTT
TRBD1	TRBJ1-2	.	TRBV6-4	CASSDSGQGANGYTF	TGTGCCAGCAGTGACTCGGGGCAGGGGGCGAATGGCTACACCTTC
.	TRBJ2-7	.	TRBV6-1	CASSEVGVRSALGQYF	TGTGCCAGCAGTGAAGTTGGCGTGAGGTCCGCCCTCGGGCAGTACTTC
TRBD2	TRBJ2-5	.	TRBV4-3	CASSHSGRAGETQYF	TGCGCCAGCAGCCATAGCGGGAGGGCCGGAGAGACCCAGTACTTC
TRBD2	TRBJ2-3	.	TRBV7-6	CASSFALAGPPPDTQYF	TGTGCCAGCAGCTTCGCCCTAGCGGGGCCTCCCCCAGATACGCAGTATTTT
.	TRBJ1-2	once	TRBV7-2	CASSKGGEPLYGYTF	TGTGCCAGCAGCAAAGGGGGAGAGCCACTCTATGGCTACACCTTC
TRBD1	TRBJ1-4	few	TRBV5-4	CASSLGDSENEKLFF	TGTGCCAGCAGCTTGGGGGACAGCGAAAATGAAAAACTGTTTTTT
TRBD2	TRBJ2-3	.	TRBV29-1	CSAAGTSDFDTQYF	TGCAGCGCCGCCGGGACTAGCGATTTCGATACGCAGTATTTT